A selection of T cell receptor beta chains follows, all from one sample in a study of cytomegalovirus exposure and HLA in healthy donors. Some clones are missing from TCRdb's copy, which holds only in-frame ones; the method was immunoSEQ multiplex PCR. Its table lists under 200,000 clones. Input material: PBMCs. The source is a man aged 25 to 40 in good health and CMV-seronegative. CDR3s include the opening cysteine and the closing phenylalanine or tryptophan. D genes are given only for firm matches.

J gene,V gene,D gene,CDR3 DNA,CDR3 protein
TRBJ1-1,TRBV6-5,TRBD1,TGTGCCAGCAGTGGGACAGCCAAGAACACTGAAGCTTTCTTT,CASSGTAKNTEAFF
TRBJ1-1,TRBV5-4,TRBD1,TGTGCCAGCACCTATGGGGTCGACAGGGGCGCTGAAGCTTTCTTT,CASTYGVDRGAEAFF
TRBJ2-7,TRBV27,TRBD2,TGTGCCAGCCCTAAGGAACGGGAGGGCCCTCGAGAGCAGTACTTC,CASPKEREGPREQYF
TRBJ2-2,TRBV18,TRBD2,TGTGCCAGCTCGCCGGACGGGGGGGCCGCTACCGGGGAGCTGTTTTTT,CASSPDGGAATGELFF
TRBJ2-4,TRBV28,-,TGTGCCAGCAGTTTTGCGGGCACGCTAGCCAAAAACATTCAGTACTTC,CASSFAGTLAKNIQYF
TRBJ1-5,TRBV2,-,TGTGCCAGCACCCGCACGAGTAGCAATCAGCCCCAGCATTTT,CASTRTSSNQPQHF
TRBJ1-1,TRBV15,-,TGTGCCACCAGCAGAGATCCAGTTACTGAAGCTTTCTTT,CATSRDPVTEAFF
TRBJ1-2,TRBV19,-,TGTGCCAGTAGTATAGGCCCGGGCTATGGCTACACCTTC,CASSIGPGYGYTF
TRBJ2-1,TRBV10-2,TRBD2,TGCGCCAGCAGGCTAGCGGGAGGGATCTACAATGAGCAGTTCTTC,CASRLAGGIYNEQFF
TRBJ2-7,TRBV5-1,-,TGCGCCAGCAGCCCCATAGCCCGGGACAACTACGAGCAGTACTTC,CASSPIARDNYEQYF
TRBJ2-7,TRBV6-5,TRBD1,TGTGCCAGCAGGTATCTGGGGACAGGGAACTACGAGCAGTACTTC,CASRYLGTGNYEQYF
TRBJ1-6,TRBV19,TRBD1,TGTGCCAGTAGTATACCCGGGACAGGGGTGGATTCACCCCTCCACTTT,CASSIPGTGVDSPLHF
TRBJ2-2,TRBV30,-,TGTGCCCGAAGACAGGGAGGCACCGGGGAGCTGTTTTTT,CARRQGGTGELFF
TRBJ2-7,TRBV5-1,-,TGCGCCACCAAGACGGGGGCAGGGGGCTACGAGCAGTACTTC,CATKTGAGGYEQYF
TRBJ2-2,TRBV29-1,-,TGCAGCGTTCTGAGGGCGCAACCGAACACCGGGGAGCTGTTTTTT,CSVLRAQPNTGELFF
TRBJ2-2,TRBV18,-,TGTGCCAGCTCACCACTGTCGGCCAGGGGTACCGGGGAGCTGTTTTTT,CASSPLSARGTGELFF
TRBJ1-2,TRBV4-1,TRBD1,TGCGCCAGCAGCCAAGAATGGGACAGGAATAACTATGGCTACACCTTC,CASSQEWDRNNYGYTF
TRBJ1-5,TRBV7-2,TRBD1,TGTGCCAGCAGCTTAGGAGCTGGGACAGGGGATCAGCCCCAGCATTTT,CASSLGAGTGDQPQHF
TRBJ2-7,TRBV25-1,TRBD1,TGTGCCAGCAGTGAGGACAGGTCTGCCTACGAGCAGTACTTC,CASSEDRSAYEQYF
TRBJ2-5,TRBV28,TRBD1,TGTGCCAGCAACCTCGGACAGGGACCAGAGACCCAGTACTTC,CASNLGQGPETQYF
TRBJ2-7,TRBV4-1,TRBD1,TGCGCCAGCAGCCAGTATTTGCAAACAGGGGGCGAAAGGCTAAGGTACGAGCAGTACTTC,CASSQYLQTGGERLRYEQYF
TRBJ1-2,TRBV18,-,TGTGCCAGCTCACCACCCGGGACACGGGAGGGCTATGGCTACACCTTC,CASSPPGTREGYGYTF
TRBJ2-7,TRBV10-1,-,TGCGCCAGCAGTGAGAGGGACGGGAGCTCCTACGAGCAGTACTTC,CASSERDGSSYEQYF
TRBJ1-6,TRBV6-5,TRBD1,TGTGCCAGCAGTTACTCGGACAGGGGCGGTTCACCCCTCCACTTT,CASSYSDRGGSPLHF
TRBJ1-2,TRBV27,-,TGTGCCAGCAGTGGCCTCCGGGACGGAGGGATCGGCTATGGCTACACCTTC,CASSGLRDGGIGYGYTF
TRBJ2-1,TRBV4-2,TRBD2,TGTGCCAGCAGCCAAGATCCTAGCGGGGTATTCAATGAGCAGTTCTTC,CASSQDPSGVFNEQFF
TRBJ2-3,TRBV10-3,TRBD2,TGTGCCATCAGTGGACTAGCGGCTTCCACAGATACGCAGTATTTT,CAISGLAASTDTQYF
TRBJ1-3,TRBV5-1,-,TGCGCCAGCAGCGAGCGGGCCTCTGGAAACACCATATATTTT,CASSERASGNTIYF
TRBJ1-5,TRBV7-9,-,TGTGCCAGCAGCGGTGACAGATACAATCAGCCCCAGCATTTT,CASSGDRYNQPQHF
TRBJ1-2,TRBV6-1,-,TGTGCCAGCAGTGAAGGACTCGGGTTGGGTAACTATGGCTACACCTTC,CASSEGLGLGNYGYTF
TRBJ1-3,TRBV19,TRBD1,TGTGCCAGTAGTCCGGGGACCGGGACAGGCCTTTCAAACACCATATATTTT,CASSPGTGTGLSNTIYF
TRBJ1-2,TRBV6-5,-,TGTGCCAGCGGGAGGCAATATGGCTACACCTTC,CASGRQYGYTF
TRBJ2-7,TRBV4-1,TRBD1,TGCGCCAGCAGCCTATTAACGGGACAGGATAAGTCCTACGAGCAGTACTTC,CASSLLTGQDKSYEQYF
TRBJ2-1,TRBV12-2,-,TGTGCAAGTCGCTCAAACCGACTAGCGGGTTATGATACCTACAATGAGCAGTTCTTC,CASRSNRLAGYDTYNEQFF
TRBJ2-5,TRBV5-1,-,TGCGCCAGCAGCATATCACCCCTCGGGGAGACCCAGTACTTC,CASSISPLGETQYF
TRBJ1-1,TRBV29-1,-,TGCAGCGTTCTTAGGACAGTCATGAACACTGAAGCTTTCTTT,CSVLRTVMNTEAFF
TRBJ2-1,TRBV28,TRBD1,TGTGCCAGCAGTAGACAGGGGACCTCCTACAATGAGCAGTTCTTC,CASSRQGTSYNEQFF
TRBJ2-5,TRBV11-3,TRBD2,TGTGCCAGCAGCTTAGGGCGGGGGGGAGAGACCCAGTACTTC,CASSLGRGGETQYF
TRBJ2-3,TRBV10-1,TRBD1,TGCGCCAGCAGTGATGTTTCCGGGACAGGCCAGGCAGATACGCAGTATTTT,CASSDVSGTGQADTQYF
TRBJ1-6,TRBV19,TRBD1,TGTGCCAGTAGTCGACCGGGACAGTCCTCCTCTGGTTCACCCCTCCACTTT,CASSRPGQSSSGSPLHF
TRBJ2-7,TRBV7-2,-,TGTGCCAGCAGACCTAGGGAGGGTCGGGGGCGAAACGAGCAGTACTTC,CASRPREGRGRNEQYF
TRBJ2-1,TRBV5-1,TRBD2,TGCGCCAGCAGCTTGACTAGCGGGATTAGGAATGAGCAGTTCTTC,CASSLTSGIRNEQFF
TRBJ1-6,TRBV6-5,-,TGTGCCAGCAGCTACGAGGATCGGGGGTATAATTCACCCCTCCACTTT,CASSYEDRGYNSPLHF
TRBJ2-3,TRBV19,-,TGTGCCAGTAGTCTTCAGGGGCTAGAATTAACAGATACGCAGTATTTT,CASSLQGLELTDTQYF
TRBJ1-1,TRBV7-9,TRBD1,TGTGCCAGCAGCTTAGGACAGGGACTTAGGACTGAAGCTTTCTTT,CASSLGQGLRTEAFF
TRBJ2-1,TRBV6-5,TRBD1,TGTGCCAGCAGTAGGACAGGGGAGAATGAGCAGTTCTTC,CASSRTGENEQFF
TRBJ2-1,TRBV21-1,-,TGTGCCAGCAGCCCCCGGGACAGTAGTGTGTTTGATGAGCAGTTCTTC,CASSPRDSSVFDEQFF
TRBJ1-5,TRBV30,-,TGTGCCTGGAGTGTACTTCAGGGGCAGGGTCAGCCCCAGCATTTT,CAWSVLQGQGQPQHF
TRBJ1-5,TRBV6-4,-,TGTGCCAGCACCTCGGGAGGACCTCGCAATCAGCCCCAGCATTTT,CASTSGGPRNQPQHF
TRBJ2-7,TRBV6-5,TRBD2,TGTGCCAGCAGTTACAGTCCGGCAGGGAGGGGTGAGCAGTACTTC,CASSYSPAGRGEQYF
TRBJ1-3,TRBV13,-,TGTGCCAGCAGCTCCCGGGAACTATCTGGAAACACCATATATTTT,CASSSRELSGNTIYF
TRBJ2-2,TRBV18,-,TGTGCCAGCTCACCACGGTGGGGGGCGAACACCGGGGAGCTGTTTTTT,CASSPRWGANTGELFF
TRBJ2-5,TRBV9,TRBD2,TGTGCCAGCAGCCCAAATCTAGCGGGGGACGAGACCCAGTACTTC,CASSPNLAGDETQYF
TRBJ2-1,TRBV6-5,-,TGTGCCAGCAGCCGCGGACAGATCCGCGGCCATGAGCAGTTCTTC,CASSRGQIRGHEQFF
TRBJ2-7,TRBV27,TRBD1,TGTGCCAGCAGCTCACCTACTAGACAGGGACGATACGAGCAGTACTTC,CASSSPTRQGRYEQYF
TRBJ2-7,TRBV27,TRBD1,TGTGCCAGCGGTTACCCCTCCCGGGACAGCCTCGCCTACGAGCAGTGCTTC,CASGYPSRDSLAYEQCF
TRBJ1-1,TRBV4-1,-,TGCGCCAGCAGCCAAGAACGATCGATAACAATGAACACTGAAGCTTTCTTT,CASSQERSITMNTEAFF
TRBJ1-5,TRBV10-2,-,TGCGCCAGCAGTGAGGGGACAAGAAATCAGCCCCAGCATTTT,CASSEGTRNQPQHF